The clone carrying this TCR beta chain was observed a few times. TCRdb used MiXCR to reprocess the RT-PCR reads, holding one entry per CDR3 protein. The sample carries about 200,000 distinct CDR3 sequences, less than 45% recorded once. This sample is part of a study of patients and donors after allogeneic stem cell transplantation. V was cut by 9 bases and J by 4 bases, with 18 bases left in between. The germline gives CDR1 LGHNT, CDR2 FRNRAP. CDR3 length: 14 amino acids. This clonotype originated in a human donor who was either an allogeneic HSCT recipient or a stem cell or donor lymphocyte infusion donor (not recorded which). It is not recorded whose cells these are; they may come from a transplant donor. The chain is built from TRBV12-5 and TRBJ1-1; a weak D match, TRBD1 (6 bases). Sequenced input: blood, either unsorted or a sorted T cell fraction (not recorded which). The CDR3, as DNA: TGTGCTAGCGGGCCCGGGGGCAGGCGCACTGAAGCTTTCTTT. Protein sequence: CASGPGGRRTEAFF.